This TCR beta chain originates from a study of identical twins. Study-wide points: Abundant beta clonotypes from cord blood bore fewer insertions; memory repertoires lacked this pattern. Beta out-of-frame sequences showed weaker excess twin sharing.

In every case, the donor was a healthy Caucasian. In its sample, this clonotype was seen once. The target antigen is unknown. A much larger clone lies one base from this, so it may be a read error. This CDR3 contains 11 residues. V was cut by 8 bases and J by 4 bases, with 8 bases left in between. With template switching, a universal primer site was added, and the cDNA carried unique molecular identifiers. One entry per CDR3 protein, called by TCRdb with MiXCR from the 5' RACE reads. The sample yields roughly 350,000 distinct CDR3 sequences, 12% seen once. These records were also assigned to another study, of yellow fever vaccine responses in identical twins.

The sequence was obtained from a woman under 30 in good health. Sequencing was done on a sample of CD8+ T cells sorted from blood. The chain carries TRBV12-3 or TRBV12-4 and TRBJ1-1; D ambiguous. The CDR3: CASGYSTEAFF. CDR3 nucleotides: TGTGCCAGCGGTTACAGCACTGAAGCTTTCTTT.